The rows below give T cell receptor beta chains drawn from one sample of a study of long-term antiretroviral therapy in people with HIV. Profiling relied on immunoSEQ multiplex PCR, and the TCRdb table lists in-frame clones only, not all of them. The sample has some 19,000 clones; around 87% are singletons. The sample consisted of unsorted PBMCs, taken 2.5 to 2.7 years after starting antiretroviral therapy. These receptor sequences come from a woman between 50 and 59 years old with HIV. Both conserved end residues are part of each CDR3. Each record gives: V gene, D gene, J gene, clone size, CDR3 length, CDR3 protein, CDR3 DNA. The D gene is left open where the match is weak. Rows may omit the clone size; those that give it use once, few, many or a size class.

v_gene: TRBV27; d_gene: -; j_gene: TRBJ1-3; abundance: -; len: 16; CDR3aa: CASRPSGRVAGNTIYF; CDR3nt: TGTGCCAGCAGACCCTCCGGACGGGTGGCTGGAAACACCATATATTTT
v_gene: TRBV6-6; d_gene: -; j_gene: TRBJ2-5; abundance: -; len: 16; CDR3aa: CASSQTPGALQETQYF; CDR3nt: TGTGCCAGCAGCCAAACCCCGGGAGCCCTCCAAGAGACCCAGTACTTC
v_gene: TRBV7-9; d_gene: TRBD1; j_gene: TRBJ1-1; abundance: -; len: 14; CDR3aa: CASSLKGADTEAFF; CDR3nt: TGTGCCAGCAGCTTAAAGGGGGCGGACACTGAAGCTTTCTTT
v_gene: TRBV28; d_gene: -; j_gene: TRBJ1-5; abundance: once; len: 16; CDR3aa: CASSLSAGYSNQPQHF; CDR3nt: TGTGCCAGCAGTTTATCGGCGGGTTATAGCAATCAGCCCCAGCATTTT
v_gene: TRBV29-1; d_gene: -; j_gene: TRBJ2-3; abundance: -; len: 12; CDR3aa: CSVDPGTDTQYF; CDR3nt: TGCAGCGTTGATCCGGGAACAGATACGCAGTATTTT
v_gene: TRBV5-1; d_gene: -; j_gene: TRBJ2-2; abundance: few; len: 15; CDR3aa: CASSLADTSTGELFF; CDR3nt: TGCGCCAGCAGCTTGGCCGACACAAGCACCGGGGAGCTGTTTTTT
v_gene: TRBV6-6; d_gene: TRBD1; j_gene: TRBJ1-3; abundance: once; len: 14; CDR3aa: CASTGQGYGNTIYF; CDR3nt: TGTGCCAGCACGGGACAGGGGTATGGAAACACCATATATTTT
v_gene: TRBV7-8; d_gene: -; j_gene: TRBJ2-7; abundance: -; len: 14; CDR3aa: CASRLTGPLGEQYF; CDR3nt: TGTGCCAGCAGACTTACAGGACCCCTGGGCGAGCAGTACTTC
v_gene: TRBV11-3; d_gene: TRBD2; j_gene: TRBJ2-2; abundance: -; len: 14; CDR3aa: CASSLGTSAGELFF; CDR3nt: TGTGCCAGCAGCTTAGGGACTAGCGCCGGGGAGCTGTTTTTT
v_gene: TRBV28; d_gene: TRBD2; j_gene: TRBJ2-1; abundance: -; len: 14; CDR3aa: CASSGLVTYNEQFF; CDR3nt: TGTGCCAGCTCGGGACTAGTGACCTACAATGAGCAGTTCTTC
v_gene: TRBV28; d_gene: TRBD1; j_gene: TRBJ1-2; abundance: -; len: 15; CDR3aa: CASSLGATGDYGYTF; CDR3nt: TGTGCCAGCAGTTTAGGGGCGACAGGGGACTATGGCTACACCTTC
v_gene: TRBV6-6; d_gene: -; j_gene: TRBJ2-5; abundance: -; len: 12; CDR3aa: CASSYPQETQYF; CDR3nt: TGTGCCAGCAGTTACCCCCAAGAGACCCAGTACTTC
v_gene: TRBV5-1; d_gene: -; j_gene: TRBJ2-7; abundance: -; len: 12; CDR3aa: CASSSGEAEQYF; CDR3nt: TGCGCCAGCAGCTCCGGGGAGGCCGAGCAGTACTTC
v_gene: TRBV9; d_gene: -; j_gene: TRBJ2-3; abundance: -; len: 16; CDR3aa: CASSSNRDRSTDTQYF; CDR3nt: TGTGCCAGCAGCTCCAACCGGGACCGTAGCACAGATACGCAGTATTTT
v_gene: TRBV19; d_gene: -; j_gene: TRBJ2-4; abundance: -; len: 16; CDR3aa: CASSVIAFLAKNIQYF; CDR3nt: TGTGCCAGTAGTGTTATCGCGTTTCTAGCCAAAAACATTCAGTACTTC
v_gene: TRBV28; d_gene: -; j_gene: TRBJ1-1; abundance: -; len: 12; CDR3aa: CASSLQVTEAFF; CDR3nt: TGTGCCAGCAGTTTACAGGTAACTGAAGCTTTCTTT
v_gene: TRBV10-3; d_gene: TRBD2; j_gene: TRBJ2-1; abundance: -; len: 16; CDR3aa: CAIRGTSGSLPNEQFF; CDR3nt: TGTGCCATCAGGGGGACTAGCGGGAGCTTACCCAATGAGCAGTTCTTC
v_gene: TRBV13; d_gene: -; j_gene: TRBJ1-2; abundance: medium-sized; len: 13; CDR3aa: CASSSKPGDGYTF; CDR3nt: TGTGCCAGCAGCTCCAAACCGGGGGATGGCTACACCTTC